These 23 T cell receptor beta chains share one sample of origin, sequenced in a study of early T cells in non-severe SARS-CoV-2 infection. One entry per CDR3 protein, called by TCRdb with MiXCR from the 5' RACE reads. The sample carries tens of thousands of distinct CDR3 sequences, approximately 13% recorded once. Sequenced material: whole blood. The receptors were gathered from an adult who was a healthcare worker with PCR-confirmed SARS-CoV-2 infection or an uninfected control (not recorded which).

This clonotype was counted only a few times. V is TRBV20-1 and J is TRBJ1-1; 7 nucleotides align to TRBD1. Looked up from germline, CDR1 is DFQATT and CDR2 is SNEGSKA (reference sequence). V gave up 5 bases and J gave up 5 bases; unmatched junction bases: 11. CDR3 length: 14 residues. CDR3 protein: CSALERGRGTEAFF. CDR3 DNA sequence: TGCAGTGCTCTTGAGAGGGGGCGCGGTACTGAAGCTTTCTTT.

This clonotype has a count of ten or more. The chain combines TRBV20-1 with TRBJ2-7; 10 nucleotides align to TRBD2. Per germline, CDR1 DFQATT and CDR2 SNEGSKA (reference sequence). This CDR3 region has 19 residues. V was pared by 0 bases and J by 0 bases, with 14 bases of the junction left unmatched. The CDR3 DNA follows: TGCAGTGCTAGAGATCCGCTAGCGGGAGCTCGGCTAAGCTCCTACGAGCAGTACTTC. Translation: CSARDPLAGARLSSYEQYF.

This chain joins TRBV29-1 and TRBJ2-7, with a possible D match to TRBD1 (6 bases). Germline lookup yields CDR1 SQVTM and CDR2 ANQGSEA. V dropped 6 bases and J dropped 0 bases, with 15 bases sitting between them. This CDR3 region has 14 residues. CDR3 nucleotides: TGCAGCGTCACCGGGACAAGAAGCTCCTACGAGCAGTACTTC. This codes for CSVTGTRSSYEQYF.

This clonotype was seen a few times. This chain uses TRBV20-1 with TRBJ1-1; D is unclear. V lost 2 bases, J lost 4 bases, and 11 bases lay in between. The CDR3 is made up of 13 amino acids. Germline assignment: CDR1 DFQATT and CDR2 SNEGSKA (reference sequence). The CDR3 is CSARTGLTTEAFF. CDR3 nucleotides: TGCAGTGCTAGAACCGGGCTCACCACTGAAGCTTTCTTT.

This clonotype has more than one count but fewer than ten. J is TRBJ2-7 and V is TRBV11-2; 8 nucleotides match TRBD1. After removal of 2 bases from V and 5 bases from J, the junction contained 5 bases not matched to a gene. Germline loops: CDR1 SGHAT, CDR2 FQNNGV. The CDR3 extends over 14 amino acids. The CDR3 DNA is TGTGCCAGCAGCTTATACCAGGGGGCTGACGAGCAGTACTTC. The encoded protein is CASSLYQGADEQYF.

This clonotype was seen repeatedly, ten times or more. The chain has TRBV2 and TRBJ2-2; possible D gene TRBD2, 7 bases. Germline V gene data show CDR1 as SNHLY and CDR2 as FYNNEI. The CDR3 is 16 amino acids. The V and J ends lost 6 bases and 0 bases respectively, with 14 bases between them. The CDR3 sequence is CASRAEGGPNTGELFF. The CDR3 DNA reads as TGTGCCAGCAGGGCTGAGGGGGGGCCGAACACCGGGGAGCTGTTTTTT.

This clonotype was detected ten times or more. This chain joins TRBV12-3 or TRBV12-4 and TRBJ1-3; no clear D gene. The V and J ends lost 2 bases and 3 bases respectively, with 2 bases between them. The CDR3 is made up of 12 amino acids. The CDR3 reads CASSLFGNTIYF. As DNA, the CDR3 is TGTGCCAGCAGTTTATTTGGAAACACCATATATTTT.

This clonotype was seen a handful of times. The rearrangement uses TRBV28 and TRBJ1-2; possible D gene TRBD1, 5 bases. V was trimmed by 4 bases and J by 2 bases, leaving 14 bases between them. The germline V gene has CDR1 MDHEN and CDR2 SYDVKM. CDR3 length: 15 amino acids. This CDR3 is CASSWGSFPNYGYTF. CDR3 coding DNA: TGTGCCAGCAGTTGGGGCAGCTTTCCAAACTATGGCTACACCTTC.

The chain joins TRBV24-1 to TRBJ2-1; tentative D call: TRBD2 (7 bases). Germline CDR1 KGHDR, CDR2 SFDVKD. The ends were cut back, 2 bases at V and 0 bases at J, with 16 bases in the middle. The CDR3 is made up of 18 amino acids. The CDR3 region has the DNA TGTGCCACCAGTGATTCATCCAGGGGACTAAGCTCCTACAATGAGCAGTTCTTC. This encodes CATSDSSRGLSSYNEQFF.

This sequence joins TRBV14 and TRBJ1-5; D gene uncertain. V shed 4 bases and J shed 4 bases, with 8 bases lying between them. This CDR3 has 13 residues. Germline CDR1 is SGHDN and CDR2 is FVKESK. The CDR3 coding sequence is TGTGCCAGCAGCCTTCAACCTAATCAGCCCCAGCATTTT. It yields the protein CASSLQPNQPQHF.

The rearrangement links TRBV29-1 to TRBJ2-5, with 14 bases lining up with TRBD2. Germline values: CDR1 SQVTM, CDR2 ANQGSEA. The J segment lost 4 bases and the V segment lost 6 bases, leaving 1 base of the junction unmatched. This CDR3 spans 13 amino acids. For the CDR3, the DNA is TGCAGCGTCGGGACTAGCGGGGGAGAGACCCAGTACTTC. Amino acids: CSVGTSGGETQYF.

J is TRBJ2-5 and V is TRBV20-1, with TRBD2 identical over 9 bases. Trimming at V came to 6 bases and at J to 5 bases, leaving 16 bases not matched to a gene. Germline lookup yields CDR1 DFQATT and CDR2 SNEGSKA (reference sequence). CDR3 length: 16 residues. CDR3 protein: CSAASIAGGPLETQYF. The CDR3, as DNA: TGCAGTGCCGCCTCTATTGCGGGAGGGCCCCTGGAGACCCAGTACTTC.

This clonotype was detected only a few times. V and J are TRBV28 and TRBJ2-1; the match to TRBD1 covers 7 bases. V shed 7 bases and J 2 bases; nucleotides not matched to a gene: 5. This CDR3 comprises 14 residues. Per germline, CDR1 MDHEN and CDR2 SYDVKM. Here the CDR3 reads CASTPGTAYNEQFF. Here the CDR3 DNA reads TGTGCCAGCACCCCCGGGACAGCCTACAATGAGCAGTTCTTC.

This clonotype was seen a few times. The chain employs TRBV27 and TRBJ2-3, with a tentative D call TRBD1 (5 bases). With 7 bases removed from V and 1 base from J, the gap between germline ends came to 9 bases. The germline CDR1 and CDR2 sequences are MNHEY and SMNVEV (reference sequence). CDR3 length: 13 residues. CDR3 nucleotide sequence: TGTGCCAGCACTACACAGGGCACAGATACGCAGTATTTT. Residues: CASTTQGTDTQYF.

Only a few counts were recorded for this clonotype. The chain links TRBV2 to TRBJ1-1; the D is unclear. The CDR3 contains 16 residues. The V and J ends lost 7 bases and 3 bases respectively, with 21 bases between them. In germline, CDR1 is SNHLY, CDR2 FYNNEI. In nucleotides, the CDR3 is TGTGCCAGCACCTCACTCGGGAAGAGCGGTGACACTGAAGCTTTCTTT. Its protein product is CASTSLGKSGDTEAFF.

This clonotype was seen a handful of times. This rearrangement joins TRBV10-3 to TRBJ1-1, with a tentative D call TRBD1 (5 bases). This CDR3 has 12 amino acids. Trimming removed 2 bases from V and 9 bases from J, with 10 bases in between. Looked up from germline, CDR1 is ENHRY and CDR2 is SYGVKD. CDR3 loop: CAISEPTAKAFF. DNA of the CDR3: TGTGCCATCAGTGAGCCGACAGCTAAAGCTTTCTTT.

The table lists this clonotype with a count of one. The chain employs TRBV12-3 or TRBV12-4 and TRBJ1-4, with D possibly TRBD1 on 5 matching bases. V lost 5 bases and J 14 bases, leaving 15 bases between the germline ends. This CDR3 is 12 amino acids long. CDR3 bases: TGTGCCAGCAGTCCCCGGGGGGAACGGCTGTTTTTT. Translation gives CASSPRGERLFF.

CDR3 in DNA: TGTGCCAGCAGCTTAGGGTCGTTTGGTTCTAATGAAAAACTGTTTTTT. Translating it yields CASSLGSFGSNEKLFF. The chain employs TRBV7-8 and TRBJ1-4; D is unresolved. Looked up from germline, CDR1 is SGHVS and CDR2 is FQNEAQ. The V end lost 1 base, the J end lost 3 bases, and 12 bases lay between the germline ends. The CDR3 is made up of 16 amino acids.

The table lists this clonotype with a few counts. The V call is TRBV5-1, the J call TRBJ2-5; 13 positions agree with TRBD2. V gave up 3 bases and J gave up 4 bases; unmatched junction bases: 3. The germline V gene has CDR1 SGHRS and CDR2 YFSETQ. The CDR3 contains 15 residues. The CDR3 nucleotides are TGCGCCAGCAGCTATGGACTAGCGGGAGTAGAGACCCAGTACTTC. This sequence encodes CASSYGLAGVETQYF.

The chain joins TRBV28 to TRBJ1-2; no firm D call. V dropped 2 bases and J dropped 13 bases, with 14 bases sitting between them. Germline V gives CDR1 MDHEN, CDR2 SYDVKM. This CDR3 comprises 12 residues. CDR3 region: CASSLPAGFGTF. CDR3 nucleotide sequence: TGTGCCAGCAGTTTACCCGCGGGGTTTGGCACCTTC.

The gene calls are TRBV5-1 and TRBJ2-2, with TRBD2 matching 10 bases. V shed 0 bases, J shed 4 bases, and the junction held 6 bases outside the gene matches. Looked up from germline, CDR1 is SGHRS and CDR2 is YFSETQ. This CDR3 is built from 17 residues. CDR3 nucleotides: TGCGCCAGCAGCTTGGAGGCTAGCGGGAGAAGCACCGGGGAGCTGTTTTTT. Its translation is CASSLEASGRSTGELFF.

The chain carries TRBV12-3 or TRBV12-4 and TRBJ1-2; D remains unclear. V lost 5 bases to trimming and J lost 4 bases, with 17 bases between them. The length of the CDR3 is 15 residues. DNA of the CDR3: TGTGCCAGCAGTCCCCGGATATCCACGGTCTATGGCTACACCTTC. It encodes CASSPRISTVYGYTF.

This clonotype was seen only a few times. V is TRBV4-1 and J is TRBJ1-1; weak D call: TRBD1 (5 bases). Germline loops: CDR1 MGHRA, CDR2 YSYEKL. The CDR3 runs 14 residues. V lost 4 bases and J lost 1, with 10 bases in between. CDR3 amino acids: CASSPSTANTEAFF. Here the CDR3 DNA reads TGCGCCAGCAGCCCCTCGACAGCGAACACTGAAGCTTTCTTT.